This TCR beta chain was identified during a study of OX40 agonist ivuxolimab in advanced cancers. About the study: Ivuxolimab doses were 0.01, 0.1, 0.3, 1.5, 3 or 10 mg/kg every 2 weeks. Study observations and caveats: The mean number of expanded clones was higher in CD8+ T cells than in CD4+.

Some clones are missing from TCRdb's copy, which holds only in-frame ones; the method was immunoSEQ multiplex PCR. The table includes roughly 17,000 clones, around 80% detected once. The CDR3 has 14 residues. The germline CDR1 and CDR2 sequences are ENHRY and SYGVKD. V was shortened by 5 bases and J by 3 bases, with 14 bases between the two germline ends. As for this clone: Its antigen remains unknown.

It was autoimmune disease history or systemic immunosuppression that excluded patients. This receptor was obtained from an adult with an advanced solid tumor such as melanoma, head and neck, liver or kidney cancer. The chain is built from TRBV10-3 and TRBJ2-7, with TRBD1 as a possible D gene (6 bases). The material sequenced was CD4+ or CD8+ T cells sorted from blood, taken in a trial of the OX40 agonist ivuxolimab. In DNA form, the CDR3 reads TGTGCCATCAGTTCTGGGGACACCCTCTACGAGCAGTACTTC. Its translation is CAISSGDTLYEQYF.